The clone carrying this T cell receptor (beta chain) was counted a few times. Its target is unknown. This entry belongs to a study of CD8 T cells in ankylosing spondylitis. TCRdb redid the calling of the 5' RACE reads with MiXCR, one entry per CDR3 protein. The sample includes a few hundred thousand distinct CDR3 sequences, 10% to 13% of them seen just once. With V trimmed by 0 bases and J by 1 base, 4 bases remained unmatched. The V gene's germline CDR1 is SGHTA and CDR2 FQGNSA. The CDR3 totals 16 residues. Study-level results: For ankylosing spondylitis blood, a TCR beta motif of 7 to 9 highly homologous variants appeared characteristic. Reactive arthritis synovial fluid and blood previously showed some of these motif variants. Those disease-linked clones were CD8+; they were also relatively rare in peripheral blood. Disease-linked clones were reportedly significantly enriched in matched ankylosing spondylitis synovial fluid.

Input material: blood, either unsorted or a sorted T cell fraction (not recorded which). This receptor was taken from a male donor with ankylosing spondylitis or in good health (not recorded which). The chain combines TRBV7-2 with TRBJ2-3, with 7 bases that match TRBD1. CDR3 DNA sequence: TGTGCCAGCAGCTTAGCGCAAGGACAGGGCACAGATACGCAGTATTTT. Residues: CASSLAQGQGTDTQYF.